This TCR beta chain was documented in a study of shared clonotypes between healthy human individuals. This clone was seen only a few times. Its antigen remains unknown. 300 ng DNA, some 30,000 T cell genomes, went into unsorted PBMC replicate PCRs. As originally analysed: There were no quality scores in the junction-only immunoSEQ sequences, so filtering differed. This table comes from immunoSEQ multiplex PCR, and its TCRdb copy is limited to in-frame clones, with some not included. The V and J calls and clone size are taken from that table; D and trimming were inferred from the DNA. Among some 480,000 clones, around three quarters were seen once, and the ten largest hold 10% to 15%. The donors, healthy adults who were HIV-negative, had experienced no recent acute infections or vaccinations. Study-level results: Represented genetic and exposure-history diversity was restricted by having few donors.

The sample comprised PBMCs. This sequence originates from a woman aged 35 to 49 in good health. Some clones in this sample may be carry-over from other donors' samples.

This CDR3 is CASSTLDRNQPQHF. The DNA for the CDR3 is TGTGCCAGCAGTACCTTGGACAGGAATCAGCCCCAGCATTTT. V and J are TRBV28 and TRBJ1-5; TRBD1 aligns across 7 bases. Germline V lookup: CDR1 MDHEN, CDR2 SYDVKM. This CDR3 region has 14 residues. Losses at the gene ends were 5 bases for V and 4 bases for J; bases not matched to a gene: 5.